This T cell receptor beta chain was observed in a study of blood T cell repertoires in COVID-19. Turning to the study itself: In Cohort 3, a recovered donor had either two negative PCRs, clearance, or symptom resolution.

In the authors' workflow: Amplification with reference gene primers provided the estimates of nucleated cell counts. Assay used: immunoSEQ multiplex PCR; TCRdb lists only in-frame clones, some missing. That table furnishes V, J and clone size, whereas the DNA furnished D and trimming. Of approximately 360,000 clones listed, around 87% are singletons. This CDR3 has 16 residues. V lost 1 base and J 2 bases, leaving 15 bases between the germline ends. The germline V gene has CDR1 SGHAT and CDR2 FQNNGV. What was sequenced was PBMCs or T cells enriched from blood (not recorded which). The sequence derives from a man aged 35-49 years in a cohort exposed to, infected with or recovered from COVID-19 (not recorded which). The rearrangement uses TRBV11-2 and TRBJ2-7; the D is unclear. The CDR3 region has the DNA TGTGCCAGCAGCTTAGGACCGGCAGCGCATACCTACGAGCAGTACTTC. Translating it yields CASSLGPAAHTYEQYF.